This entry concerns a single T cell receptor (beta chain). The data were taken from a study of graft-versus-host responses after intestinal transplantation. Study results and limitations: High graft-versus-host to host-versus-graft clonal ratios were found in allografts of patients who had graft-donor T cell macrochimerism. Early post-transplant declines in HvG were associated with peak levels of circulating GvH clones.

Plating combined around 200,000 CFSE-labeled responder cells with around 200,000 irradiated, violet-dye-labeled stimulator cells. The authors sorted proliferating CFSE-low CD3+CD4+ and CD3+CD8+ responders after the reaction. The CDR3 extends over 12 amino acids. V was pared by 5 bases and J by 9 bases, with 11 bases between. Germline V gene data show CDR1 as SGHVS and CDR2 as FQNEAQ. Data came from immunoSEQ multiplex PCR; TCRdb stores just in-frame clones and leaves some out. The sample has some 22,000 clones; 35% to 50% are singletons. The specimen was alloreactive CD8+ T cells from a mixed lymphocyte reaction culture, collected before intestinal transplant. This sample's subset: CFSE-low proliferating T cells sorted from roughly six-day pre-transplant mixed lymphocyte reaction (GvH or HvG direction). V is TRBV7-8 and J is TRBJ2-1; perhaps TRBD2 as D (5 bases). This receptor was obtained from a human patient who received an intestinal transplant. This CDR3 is CASSLHAGEQFF. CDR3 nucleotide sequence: TGTGCCAGCAGCCTACATGCGGGTGAGCAGTTCTTC.